This TCR beta chain was identified in a study of T cells in Graves' hyperthyroidism and ophthalmopathy. This clonotype appeared a few times. RNA transcripts yielded amplified TCR beta CDR3 regions. First-round RT-PCR with HTBI primers amplified the TCR CDR3 region. TCRdb called the multiplex PCR reads again in MiXCR, with one record for every CDR3 protein. The repertoire holds a few hundred thousand distinct CDR3 sequences, with less than 20% as singletons. CDR3 length: 14 residues. V shed 5 bases, J shed 4 bases, and the junction held 4 bases outside the gene matches. Germline V gene data show CDR1 as SEHNR and CDR2 as FQNEAQ (reference sequence).

The sequenced sample consisted of blood. The TCR was taken from a woman aged 45-65 years with Graves' hyperthyroidism. This rearrangement joins TRBV7-9 to TRBJ1-4, with TRBD1 matching 7 bases. CDR3 in amino acids: CASSRGQNNEKLFF. The CDR3 DNA sequence: TGTGCCAGCAGCCGGGGACAGAATAATGAAAAACTGTTTTTT.